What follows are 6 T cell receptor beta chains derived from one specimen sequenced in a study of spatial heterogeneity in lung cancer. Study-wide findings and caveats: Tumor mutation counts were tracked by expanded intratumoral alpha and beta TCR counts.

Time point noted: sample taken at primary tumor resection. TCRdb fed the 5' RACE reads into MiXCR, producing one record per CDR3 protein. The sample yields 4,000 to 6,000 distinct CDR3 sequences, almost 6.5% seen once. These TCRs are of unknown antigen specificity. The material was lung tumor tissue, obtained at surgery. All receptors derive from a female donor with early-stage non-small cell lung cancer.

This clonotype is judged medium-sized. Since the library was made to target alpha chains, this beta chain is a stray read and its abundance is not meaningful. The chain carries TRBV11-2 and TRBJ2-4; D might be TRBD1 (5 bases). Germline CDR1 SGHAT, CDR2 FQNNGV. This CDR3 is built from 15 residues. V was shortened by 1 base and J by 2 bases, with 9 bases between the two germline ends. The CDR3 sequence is CASSLGHRSKNIQYF. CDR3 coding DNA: TGTGCCAGCAGCTTAGGGCACAGGTCCAAAAACATTCAGTACTTC.

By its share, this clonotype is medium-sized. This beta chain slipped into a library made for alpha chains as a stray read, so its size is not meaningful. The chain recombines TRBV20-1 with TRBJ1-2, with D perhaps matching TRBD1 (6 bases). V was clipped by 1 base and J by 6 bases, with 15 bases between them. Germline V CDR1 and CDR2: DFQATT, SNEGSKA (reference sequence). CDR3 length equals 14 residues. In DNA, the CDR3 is TGCAGTGCTAGAGCTTTCCCCAGGGGAGATGGCTACACCTTC. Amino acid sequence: CSARAFPRGDGYTF.

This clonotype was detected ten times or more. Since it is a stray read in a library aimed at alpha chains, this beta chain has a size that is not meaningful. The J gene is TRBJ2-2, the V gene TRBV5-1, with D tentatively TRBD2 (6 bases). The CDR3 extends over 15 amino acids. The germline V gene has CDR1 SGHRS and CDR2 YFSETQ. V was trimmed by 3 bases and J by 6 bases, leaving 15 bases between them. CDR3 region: CASSSGLPGAGELFF. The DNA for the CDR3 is TGCGCCAGCAGCTCGGGACTCCCCGGGGCCGGGGAGCTGTTTTTT.

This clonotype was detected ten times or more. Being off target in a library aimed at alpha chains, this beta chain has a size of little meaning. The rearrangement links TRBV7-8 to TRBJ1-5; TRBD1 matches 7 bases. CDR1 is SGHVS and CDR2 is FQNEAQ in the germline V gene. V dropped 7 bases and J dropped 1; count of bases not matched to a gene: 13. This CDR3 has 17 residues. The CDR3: CASIPGGAGESNQPQHF. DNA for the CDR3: TGTGCCAGCATACCAGGGGGGGCCGGGGAGAGCAATCAGCCCCAGCATTTT.

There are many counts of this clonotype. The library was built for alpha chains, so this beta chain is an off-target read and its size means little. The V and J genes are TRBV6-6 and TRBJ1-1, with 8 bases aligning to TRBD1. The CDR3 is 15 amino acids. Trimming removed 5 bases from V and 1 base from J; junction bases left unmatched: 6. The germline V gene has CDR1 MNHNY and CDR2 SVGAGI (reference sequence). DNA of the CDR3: TGTGCCAGCAGTACCCTTGACAGGGGGAACACTGAAGCTTTCTTT. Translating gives CASSTLDRGNTEAFF.

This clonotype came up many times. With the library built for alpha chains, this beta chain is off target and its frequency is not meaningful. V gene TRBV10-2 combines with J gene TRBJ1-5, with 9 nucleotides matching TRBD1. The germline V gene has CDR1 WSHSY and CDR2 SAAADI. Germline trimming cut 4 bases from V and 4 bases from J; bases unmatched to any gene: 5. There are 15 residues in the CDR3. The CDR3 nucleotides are TGCGCCAGCAGTGCCGACAGGGGGTTGAATCAGCCCCAGCATTTT. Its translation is CASSADRGLNQPQHF.